The 19 T cell receptor beta chains given below trace back to one sample, sequenced in a study of T cells in Graves' hyperthyroidism and ophthalmopathy. TCR beta CDR3 regions were amplified from RNA. The study used the HTBI primer set for a first-round RT-PCR of the TCR CDR3. TCRdb re-analysed the multiplex PCR reads in MiXCR, keeping a single row per CDR3 protein. The table records 700,000 or so distinct CDR3 sequences, about 16% of them present only once. Sequenced: blood. The receptors shown here come from a man younger than 30 with Graves' hyperthyroidism.

This clonotype was detected a few times. The V call is TRBV29-1, the J call TRBJ2-3; TRBD2 agrees at 11 bases. Germline assignment: CDR1 SQVTM and CDR2 ANQGSEA. Germline trimming cut 5 bases from V and 7 bases from J; bases unmatched to any gene: 5. The CDR3 has 13 amino acids. For the CDR3, the DNA is TGCAGCGTTCCGGCTAGCGGGAGGAATACGCAGTATTTT. Amino acids: CSVPASGRNTQYF.

This clonotype was counted ten times or more. The chain carries TRBV5-1 and TRBJ2-7; possibly TRBD2 for D (5 bases). This CDR3 has 14 amino acids. V dropped 0 bases and J dropped 7 bases, with 14 bases sitting between them. Germline V gives CDR1 SGHRS, CDR2 YFSETQ. The CDR3 is CASSLVPGSGEQYF. The CDR3 DNA is TGCGCCAGCAGCTTGGTCCCCGGGTCGGGGGAGCAGTACTTC.

This clonotype was observed a handful of times. The chain employs TRBV11-2 and TRBJ1-2; 8 nucleotides align to TRBD1. This CDR3 is built from 13 residues. In germline, CDR1 is SGHAT, CDR2 FQNNGV. This chain's CDR3 is CAFLQGAFVGYTF. The CDR3 DNA reads as TGTGCGTTCCTTCAGGGGGCGTTTGTTGGCTACACCTTC. Drawing the rest from reference TRBV11-2 and TRBJ1-2, the complete variable domain is EAGVAQSPRYKIIEKRQSVAFWCNPISGHATLYWYQQILGQGPKLLIQFQNNGVVDDSQLPKDRFSAERLKGVDSTLKIQPAKLEDSAVYLCAFLQGAFVGYTFGSGTRLTVV.

At least ten counts were recorded for this clonotype. As DNA, the CDR3 is TGTGCCAGCAGCCCCTTAGCGGGAGGAGTTGATGAGCAGTTCTTC. Translating gives CASSPLAGGVDEQFF. The chain joins TRBV12-3 or TRBV12-4 to TRBJ2-1; 10 bases match TRBD2. This CDR3 spans 15 amino acids. V was clipped by 6 bases and J by 8 bases; unmatched bases: 10.

The CDR3 bases are TGTGCCAGCAGCTCAGGGACGGGAGTGAGAGATACGCAGTATTTT. The encoded protein is CASSSGTGVRDTQYF. The chain employs TRBV7-9 and TRBJ2-3; the D gene is possibly TRBD2 (6 bases). Trimming stripped 4 bases from V and 5 bases from J, with 16 bases between. Germline-derived CDR1 and CDR2 are SEHNR and FQNEAQ (reference sequence). CDR3 length: 15 amino acids.

At least ten counts were recorded for this clonotype. This rearrangement joins TRBV2 to TRBJ1-5; the D gene is possibly TRBD1 (6 bases). This CDR3 is built from 13 residues. V gave up 6 bases and J gave up 3 bases, with 9 bases separating them. CDR1 is SNHLY and CDR2 is FYNNEI in the germline V gene. CDR3 sequence reads: CASSRDNNQPQHF. The DNA for the CDR3 is TGTGCCAGCAGCCGGGACAACAATCAGCCCCAGCATTTT.

This clonotype was detected many times. This chain joins TRBV28 and TRBJ2-1; D call uncertain. Trimming removed 2 bases from V and 10 bases from J, with 12 bases in between. The CDR3 totals 13 residues. Germline CDR1 reads MDHEN; CDR2 reads SYDVKM. The CDR3 coding sequence is TGTGCCAGCAGTTTAGGTTTGGAGCCCGAGCAGTTCTTC. Translation: CASSLGLEPEQFF.

This clonotype was recorded many times. CDR3 region: CASSPAPLGTDTQYF. CDR3 nucleotide sequence: TGTGCCAGCAGTCCCGCCCCCTTAGGCACAGATACGCAGTATTTT. This chain links TRBV28 with TRBJ2-3; D gene ambiguous. The CDR3 runs 15 residues. Germline V gene data show CDR1 as MDHEN and CDR2 as SYDVKM. V gave up 5 bases and J gave up 1 base, with 13 bases separating them.

Note on this clonotype: An end of the junction does not agree with germline; a read error may underlie this. This chain joins TRBV7-2 and TRBJ2-6; D is perhaps TRBD2 (5 bases). The length of the CDR3 is 15 residues. Germline loops: CDR1 SGHTA, CDR2 FQGNSA. In nucleotides, the CDR3 is TGTGCCAGGAGCTTAGGAGGACCTGGGGCCAACGTCCTGACTTTC. Residues: CARSLGGPGANVLTF.

This clonotype was detected many times. The chain is built from TRBV28 and TRBJ2-5, with TRBD1 identical over 8 bases. CDR3 length equals 16 residues. J lost 3 bases, V lost 4 bases, and 10 bases had no gene match. The V gene's germline CDR1 is MDHEN and CDR2 SYDVKM. The CDR3 spells CASSSMGQALEETQYF. As DNA, the CDR3 is TGTGCCAGCAGTTCGATGGGACAGGCCCTCGAAGAGACCCAGTACTTC. Together with reference TRBV28 and TRBJ2-5, the CDR3 gives the full variable domain: DVKVTQSSRYLVKRTGEKVFLECVQDMDHENMFWYRQDPGLGLRLIYFSYDVKMKEKGDIPEGYSVSREKKERFSLILESASTNQTSMYLCASSSMGQALEETQYFGPGTRLLVL.

This clonotype turned up a few times. The chain has TRBV20-1 and TRBJ2-6; D is undetermined. V gave up 2 bases and J gave up 3 bases, with 8 bases separating them. CDR1 is DFQATT and CDR2 is SNEGSKA in the germline V gene (reference sequence). This CDR3 is built from 14 residues. The CDR3 sequence: CSARSVGGANVLTF. The CDR3 nucleotides read TGCAGTGCTAGATCGGTGGGTGGGGCCAACGTCCTGACTTTC.

This clonotype came up a few times. The V gene is TRBV14, the J gene TRBJ2-7; D may correspond to TRBD1 or TRBD2 (5 bases each). Germline V CDR1 and CDR2: SGHDN, FVKESK. The CDR3 contains 14 residues. V lost 0 bases to trimming and J lost 3 bases, with 9 bases between them. The CDR3 loop is CASSQEGAGYEQYF. CDR3 nucleotide sequence: TGTGCCAGCAGCCAAGAAGGGGCGGGCTACGAGCAGTACTTC. The entire variable domain, with the rest obtained from reference TRBV14 and TRBJ2-7, is as follows: EAGVTQFPSHSVIEKGQTVTLRCDPISGHDNLYWYRRVMGKEIKFLLHFVKESKQDESGMPNNRFLAERTGGTYSTLKVQPAELEDSGVYFCASSQEGAGYEQYFGPGTRLTVT.

The rearrangement links TRBV19 to TRBJ1-2; TRBD1 matches 9 bases. Germline V gene lookup returns CDR1 LNHDA and CDR2 SQIVND (reference sequence). Unmatched junction bases numbered 15, after V lost 6 bases and J lost 7 bases. This CDR3 region has 16 residues. The CDR3 loop reads CASSRGTGFIVGGYTF. The DNA for the CDR3 is TGTGCCAGTAGCCGTGGGACAGGGTTTATAGTAGGTGGCTACACCTTC.

V gene TRBV3-1 combines with J gene TRBJ2-5, with D tentatively TRBD2 (5 bases). The CDR3 totals 12 residues. Germline lookup yields CDR1 LGHDT and CDR2 YNNKEL (reference sequence). V was shortened by 1 base and J by 9 bases, with 9 bases between the two germline ends. In DNA form, the CDR3 reads TGTGCCAGCAGCCAAGTAGCGAGGGCCCAGTACTTC. Its translation is CASSQVARAQYF.

This clonotype has just a few counts. This chain links TRBV20-1 with TRBJ2-2; D perhaps matches TRBD2 (6 bases). CDR1 and CDR2 from the germline V gene are DFQATT and SNEGSKA (reference sequence). The CDR3 extends over 14 amino acids. The ends were cut back, 0 bases at V and 5 bases at J, with 10 bases in the middle. The CDR3 protein is CSARELAGTGELFF. The CDR3 DNA is TGCAGTGCTAGAGAGCTGGCGGGGACCGGGGAGCTGTTTTTT.

This clonotype has more than one count but fewer than ten. A read error may produce the germline difference seen at one junction end. V gene TRBV19 combines with J gene TRBJ2-7; D gene unclear. Germline V gene data show CDR1 as LNHDA and CDR2 as SQIVND (reference sequence). This CDR3 comprises 14 residues. The CDR3 loop reads CTSSTRRTSYEQYF. The DNA of the CDR3 is TGTACCAGTAGTACACGCCGGACCTCCTACGAGCAGTACTTC.

This clonotype was recorded at least ten times. The chain joins TRBV7-9 to TRBJ2-7; possibly TRBD2 for D (6 bases). The ends were cut back, 1 base at V and 5 bases at J, with 12 bases in the middle. The CDR3 runs to 14 residues. The V gene's germline CDR1 is SEHNR and CDR2 FQNEAQ (reference sequence). CDR3 sequence reads: CASSLGFSGNEQYF. The CDR3, as DNA: TGTGCCAGCAGCTTAGGCTTTAGCGGCAACGAGCAGTACTTC.

V gene TRBV5-1 combines with J gene TRBJ2-2, with 12 bases identical to TRBD2. J was trimmed by 1 base and V by 4 bases; bases with no gene match: 5. The CDR3 loop spans 17 amino acids. Germline assignment: CDR1 SGHRS and CDR2 YFSETQ. This CDR3 reads CASSPRTSGMNTGELFF. CDR3 nucleotides: TGCGCCAGCAGCCCCCGGACTAGCGGGATGAACACCGGGGAGCTGTTTTTT.

In its sample, this clonotype was seen many times. The V gene is TRBV28, the J gene TRBJ1-1, with 8 bases matching TRBD1. V lost 6 bases, J lost 1 base, and 4 bases stayed unmatched. From germline, CDR1 is MDHEN and CDR2 SYDVKM. The CDR3 length is 14 residues. CDR3 loop: CASRKQGGNTEAFF. The CDR3 DNA reads TGTGCCAGCAGAAAACAGGGGGGGAACACTGAAGCTTTCTTT.